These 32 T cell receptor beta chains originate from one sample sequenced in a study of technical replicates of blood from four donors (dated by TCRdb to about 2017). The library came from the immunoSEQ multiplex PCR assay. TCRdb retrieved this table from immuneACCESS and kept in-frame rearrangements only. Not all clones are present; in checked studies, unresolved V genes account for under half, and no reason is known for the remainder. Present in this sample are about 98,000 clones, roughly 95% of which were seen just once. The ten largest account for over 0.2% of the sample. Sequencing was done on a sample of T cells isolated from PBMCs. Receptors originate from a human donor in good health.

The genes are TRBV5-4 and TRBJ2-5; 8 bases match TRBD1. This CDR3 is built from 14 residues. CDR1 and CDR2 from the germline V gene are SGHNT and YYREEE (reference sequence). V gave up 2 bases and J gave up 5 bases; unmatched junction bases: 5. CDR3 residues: CASSLDRGLETQYF. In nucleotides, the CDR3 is TGTGCCAGCAGCTTAGACAGGGGTCTTGAGACCCAGTACTTC.

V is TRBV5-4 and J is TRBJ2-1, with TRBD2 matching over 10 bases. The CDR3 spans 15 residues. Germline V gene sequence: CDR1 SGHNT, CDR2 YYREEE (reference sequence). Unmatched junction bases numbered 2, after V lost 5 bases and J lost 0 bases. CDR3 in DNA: TGTGCCAGCAGGGCTAGCGGGAGCTCCTACAATGAGCAGTTCTTC. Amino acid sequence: CASRASGSSYNEQFF.

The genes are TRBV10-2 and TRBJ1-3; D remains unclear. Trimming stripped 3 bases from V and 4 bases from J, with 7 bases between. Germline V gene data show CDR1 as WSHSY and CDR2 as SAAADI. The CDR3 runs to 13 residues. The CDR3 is CASSDGGGNTIYF. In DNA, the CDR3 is TGCGCCAGCAGTGACGGCGGGGGAAACACCATATATTTT.

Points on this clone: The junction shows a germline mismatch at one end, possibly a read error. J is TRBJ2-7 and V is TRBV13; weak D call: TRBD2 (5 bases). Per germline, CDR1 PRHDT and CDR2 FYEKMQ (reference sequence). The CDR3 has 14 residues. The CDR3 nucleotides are TGTGCCAGCAGCTTAAGGCTTGGAGGTACGGACGCAGGCTTC. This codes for CASSLRLGGTDAGF.

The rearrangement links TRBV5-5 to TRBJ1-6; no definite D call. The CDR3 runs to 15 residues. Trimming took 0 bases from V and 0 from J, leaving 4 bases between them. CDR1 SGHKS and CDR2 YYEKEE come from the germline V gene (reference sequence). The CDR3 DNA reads TGTGCCAGCAGCTTGGGGAGCTCCTATAATTCACCCCTCCACTTT. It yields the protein CASSLGSSYNSPLHF.

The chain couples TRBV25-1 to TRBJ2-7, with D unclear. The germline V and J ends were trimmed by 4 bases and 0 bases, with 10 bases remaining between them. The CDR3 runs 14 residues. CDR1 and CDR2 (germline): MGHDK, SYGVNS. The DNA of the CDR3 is TGTGCCAGCAGTGGACTCTCAAGCTCCTACGAGCAGTACTTC. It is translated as CASSGLSSSYEQYF.

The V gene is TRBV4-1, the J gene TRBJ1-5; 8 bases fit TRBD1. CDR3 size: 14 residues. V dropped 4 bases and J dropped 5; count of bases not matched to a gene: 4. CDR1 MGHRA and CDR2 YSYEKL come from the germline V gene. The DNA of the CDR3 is TGCGCCAGCAGCCTAACAGGGGGAGATCAGCCCCAGCATTTT. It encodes CASSLTGGDQPQHF.

The CDR3, as DNA: TGTGCCAGCAGCCCCCGAAGGACGGGAGGGATGAACACTGAAGCTTTCTTT. Translated: CASSPRRTGGMNTEAFF. The rearrangement links TRBV7-8 to TRBJ1-1, with no clear D. With 5 bases removed from V and 0 bases from J, the gap between germline ends came to 19 bases. Germline CDR1 reads SGHVS; CDR2 reads FQNEAQ. The CDR3 is 17 residues long.

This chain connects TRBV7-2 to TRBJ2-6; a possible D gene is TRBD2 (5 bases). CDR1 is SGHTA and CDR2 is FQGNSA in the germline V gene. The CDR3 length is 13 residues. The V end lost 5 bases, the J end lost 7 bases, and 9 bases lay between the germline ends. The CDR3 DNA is TGTGCCAGCAGCCTCCGGGGAGCCAACGTCCTGACTTTC. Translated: CASSLRGANVLTF.

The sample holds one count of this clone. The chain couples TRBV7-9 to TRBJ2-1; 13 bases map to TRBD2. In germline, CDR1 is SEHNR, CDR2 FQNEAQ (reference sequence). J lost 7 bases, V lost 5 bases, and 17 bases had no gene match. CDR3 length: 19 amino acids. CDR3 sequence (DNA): TGTGCCAGCAGCCCACGACTAAAGACTAGCGGGGGGTCAAAGAATGAGCAGTTCTTC. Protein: CASSPRLKTSGGSKNEQFF.

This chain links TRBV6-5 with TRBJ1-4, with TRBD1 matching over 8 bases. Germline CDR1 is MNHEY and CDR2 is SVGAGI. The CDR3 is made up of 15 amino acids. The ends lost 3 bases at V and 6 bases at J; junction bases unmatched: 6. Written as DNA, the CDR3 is TGTGCCAGCAGTTATACGGACAGGGATTATGAAAAACTGTTTTTT. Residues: CASSYTDRDYEKLFF.

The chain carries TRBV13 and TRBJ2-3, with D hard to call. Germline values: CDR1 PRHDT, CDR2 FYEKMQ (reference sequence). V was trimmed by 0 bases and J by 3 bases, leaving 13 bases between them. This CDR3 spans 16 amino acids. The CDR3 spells CASSLGGGSRTDTQYF. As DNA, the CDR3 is TGTGCCAGCAGCTTAGGCGGTGGTAGCCGAACAGATACGCAGTATTTT.

In nucleotides, the CDR3 is TGTGCCAGCTCACCCACAACGGGACAGGCCCTGTGGGAGCAGTACTTC. This gives the protein CASSPTTGQALWEQYF. The chain couples TRBV18 to TRBJ2-7; TRBD1 agrees at 8 bases. The junction had 14 bases not matched to a gene; V was cut back by 3 bases and J by 7 bases. CDR1 and CDR2 from the germline V gene are KGHSH and LQKENI. There are 16 residues in the CDR3.

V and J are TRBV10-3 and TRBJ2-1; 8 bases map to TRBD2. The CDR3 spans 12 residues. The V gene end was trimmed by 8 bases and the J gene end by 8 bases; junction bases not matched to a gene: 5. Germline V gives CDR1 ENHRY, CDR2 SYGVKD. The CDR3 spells CAIGGRTDEQFF. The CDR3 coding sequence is TGTGCCATCGGCGGGAGGACCGATGAGCAGTTCTTC.

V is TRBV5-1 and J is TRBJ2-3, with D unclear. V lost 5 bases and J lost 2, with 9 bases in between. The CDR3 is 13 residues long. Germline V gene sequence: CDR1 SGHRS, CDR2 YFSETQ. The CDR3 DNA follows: TGCGCCAGCAGTCGGTCGTCCACAGATACGCAGTATTTT. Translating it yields CASSRSSTDTQYF.

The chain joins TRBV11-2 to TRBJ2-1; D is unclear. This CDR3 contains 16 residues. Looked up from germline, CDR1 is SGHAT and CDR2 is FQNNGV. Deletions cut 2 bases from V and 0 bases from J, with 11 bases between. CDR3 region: CASSLSRGSSYNEQFF. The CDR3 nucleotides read TGTGCCAGCAGCTTAAGTCGCGGTAGCTCCTACAATGAGCAGTTCTTC.

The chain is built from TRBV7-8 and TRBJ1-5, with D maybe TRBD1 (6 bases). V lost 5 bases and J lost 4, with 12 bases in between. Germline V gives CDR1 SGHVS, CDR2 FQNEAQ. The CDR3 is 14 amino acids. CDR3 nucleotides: TGTGCCAGCAGCAGGGGGTTGGAAAATCAGCCCCAGCATTTT. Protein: CASSRGLENQPQHF.

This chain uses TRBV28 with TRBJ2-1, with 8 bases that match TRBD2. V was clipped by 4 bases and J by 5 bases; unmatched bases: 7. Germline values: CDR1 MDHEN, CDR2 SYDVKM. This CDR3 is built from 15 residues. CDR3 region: CASSSSGSFHNEQFF. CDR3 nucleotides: TGTGCCAGCAGTTCCAGCGGGAGTTTTCACAATGAGCAGTTCTTC.

This chain's CDR3 is CASSSGRAGNEQFF. The DNA of the CDR3 is TGTGCCAGCAGCAGCGGGAGGGCGGGGAATGAGCAGTTCTTC. The J gene is TRBJ2-1, the V gene TRBV7-9, with TRBD2 matching 10 bases. In germline, CDR1 is SEHNR, CDR2 FQNEAQ (reference sequence). Germline trimming cut 5 bases from V and 7 bases from J; bases unmatched to any gene: 5. The CDR3 length is 14 residues. Based on the CDR3 plus reference TRBV7-9 and TRBJ2-1, the full variable domain is DTGVSQNPRHKITKRGQNVTFRCDPISEHNRLYWYRQTLGQGPEFLTYFQNEAQLEKSRLLSDRFSAERPKGSFSTLEIQRTEQGDSAMYLCASSSGRAGNEQFFGPGTRLTVL.

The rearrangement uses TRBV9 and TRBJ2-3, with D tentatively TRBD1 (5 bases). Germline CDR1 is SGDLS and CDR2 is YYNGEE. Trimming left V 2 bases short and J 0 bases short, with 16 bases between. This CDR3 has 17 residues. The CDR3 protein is CASSVGHGASSTDTQYF. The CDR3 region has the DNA TGTGCCAGCAGCGTGGGGCATGGGGCCTCTAGCACAGATACGCAGTATTTT. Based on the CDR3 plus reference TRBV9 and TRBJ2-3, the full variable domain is DSGVTQTPKHLITATGQRVTLRCSPRSGDLSVYWYQQSLDQGLQFLIQYYNGEERAKGNILERFSAQQFPDLHSELNLSSLELGDSALYFCASSVGHGASSTDTQYFGPGTRLTVL.

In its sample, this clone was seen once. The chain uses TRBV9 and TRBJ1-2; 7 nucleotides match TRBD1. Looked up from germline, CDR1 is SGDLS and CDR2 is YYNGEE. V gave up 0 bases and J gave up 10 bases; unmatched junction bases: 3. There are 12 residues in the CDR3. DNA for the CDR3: TGTGCCAGCAGCGTAGGCAGGGGGAACTACACCTTC. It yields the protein CASSVGRGNYTF.

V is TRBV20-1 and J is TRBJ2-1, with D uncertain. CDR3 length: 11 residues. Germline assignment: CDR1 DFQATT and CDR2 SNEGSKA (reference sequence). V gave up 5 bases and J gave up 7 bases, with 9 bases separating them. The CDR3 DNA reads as TGCAGTGCTCACGTAGATAATGAGCAGTTCTTC. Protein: CSAHVDNEQFF.

CDR3 DNA sequence: TGTGCCAGCAGTTTTCTCCAGACAGGGGGTAGTAGTTACGAGCAGTACTTC. This encodes CASSFLQTGGSSYEQYF. The chain joins TRBV27 to TRBJ2-7; 9 nucleotides align to TRBD1. After removal of 3 bases from V and 4 bases from J, the junction contained 13 bases not matched to a gene. The germline CDR1 and CDR2 sequences are MNHEY and SMNVEV (reference sequence). The CDR3 extends over 17 amino acids.

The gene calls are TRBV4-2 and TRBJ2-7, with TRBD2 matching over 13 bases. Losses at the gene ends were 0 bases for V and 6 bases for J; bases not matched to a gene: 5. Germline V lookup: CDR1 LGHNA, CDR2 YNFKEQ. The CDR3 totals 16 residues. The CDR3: CASSQDTGLAGVEQYF. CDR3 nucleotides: TGTGCCAGCAGCCAAGACACCGGACTAGCGGGAGTCGAGCAGTACTTC.

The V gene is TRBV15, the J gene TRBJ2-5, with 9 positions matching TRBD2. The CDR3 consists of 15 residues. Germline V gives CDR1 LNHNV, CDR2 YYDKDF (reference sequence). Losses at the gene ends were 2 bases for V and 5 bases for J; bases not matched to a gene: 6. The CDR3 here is CATSRQAGGSETQYF. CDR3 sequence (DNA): TGTGCCACCAGCAGACAAGCGGGGGGAAGCGAGACCCAGTACTTC.

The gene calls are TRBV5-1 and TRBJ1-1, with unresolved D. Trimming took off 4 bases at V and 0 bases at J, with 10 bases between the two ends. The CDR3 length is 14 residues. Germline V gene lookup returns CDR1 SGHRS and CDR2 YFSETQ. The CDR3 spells CASSHGILNTEAFF. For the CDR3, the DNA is TGCGCCAGCAGCCACGGTATTTTGAACACTGAAGCTTTCTTT.

The CDR3 DNA reads as TGTGCCAGCAGCTTATGGGGGGAGAACACTGAAGCTTTCTTT. This translates into CASSLWGENTEAFF. The chain joins TRBV7-3 to TRBJ1-1; D might be TRBD1 (5 bases). The germline V and J ends were trimmed by 2 bases and 1 base, with 8 bases remaining between them. CDR1 SGHTA and CDR2 FQGTGA come from the germline V gene. The CDR3 totals 14 residues. Full variable domain (missing parts from reference TRBV7-3 and TRBJ1-1): GAGVSQTPSNKVTEKGKYVELRCDPISGHTALYWYRQSLGQGPEFLIYFQGTGAADDSGLPNDRFFAVRPEGSVSTLKIQRTERGDSAVYLCASSLWGENTEAFFGQGTRLTVV.

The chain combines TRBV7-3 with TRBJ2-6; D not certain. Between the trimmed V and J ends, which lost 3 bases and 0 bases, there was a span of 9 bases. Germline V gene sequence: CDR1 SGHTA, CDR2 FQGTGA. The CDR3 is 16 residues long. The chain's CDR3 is CASSFLTTSGANVLTF. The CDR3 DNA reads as TGTGCCAGCAGCTTTTTGACAACCTCTGGGGCCAACGTCCTGACTTTC.

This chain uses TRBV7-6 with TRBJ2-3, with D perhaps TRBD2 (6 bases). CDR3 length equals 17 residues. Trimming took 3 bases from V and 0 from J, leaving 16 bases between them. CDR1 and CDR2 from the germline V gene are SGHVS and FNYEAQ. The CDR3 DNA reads TGTGCCAGCAGCTTGGTTGGGTGGCGGGGTAGCACAGATACGCAGTATTTT. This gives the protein CASSLVGWRGSTDTQYF.

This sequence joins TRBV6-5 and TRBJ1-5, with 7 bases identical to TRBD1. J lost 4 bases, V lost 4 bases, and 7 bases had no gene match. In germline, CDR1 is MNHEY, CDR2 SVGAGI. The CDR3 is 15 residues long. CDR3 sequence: CASSSPQGPNQPQHF. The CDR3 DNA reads TGTGCCAGCAGTTCTCCACAGGGGCCTAATCAGCCCCAGCATTTT.

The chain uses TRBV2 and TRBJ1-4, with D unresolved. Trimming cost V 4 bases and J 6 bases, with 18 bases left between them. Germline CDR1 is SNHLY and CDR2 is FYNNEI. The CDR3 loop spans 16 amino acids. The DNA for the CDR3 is TGTGCCAGCAGTGTTTTATTCGGGGAGTCAGATGAAAAACTGTTTTTT. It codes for CASSVLFGESDEKLFF.

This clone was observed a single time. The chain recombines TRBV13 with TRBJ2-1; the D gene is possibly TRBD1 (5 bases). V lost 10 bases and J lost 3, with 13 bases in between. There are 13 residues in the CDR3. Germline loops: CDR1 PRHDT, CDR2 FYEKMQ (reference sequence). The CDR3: CATDGRVYNEQFF. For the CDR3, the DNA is TGTGCCACAGACGGCAGGGTCTACAATGAGCAGTTCTTC.